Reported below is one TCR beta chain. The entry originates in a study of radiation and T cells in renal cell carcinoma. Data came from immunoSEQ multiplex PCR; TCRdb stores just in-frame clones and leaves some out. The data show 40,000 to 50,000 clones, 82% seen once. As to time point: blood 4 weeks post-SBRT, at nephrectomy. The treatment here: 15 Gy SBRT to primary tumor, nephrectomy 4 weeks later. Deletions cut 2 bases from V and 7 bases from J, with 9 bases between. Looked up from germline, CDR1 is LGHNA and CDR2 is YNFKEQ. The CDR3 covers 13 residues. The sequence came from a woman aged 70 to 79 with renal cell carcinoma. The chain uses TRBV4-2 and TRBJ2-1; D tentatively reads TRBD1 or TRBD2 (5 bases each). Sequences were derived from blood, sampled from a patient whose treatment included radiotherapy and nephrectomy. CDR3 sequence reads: CASSQRGGNEQFF. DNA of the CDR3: TGTGCCAGCAGCCAACGGGGCGGGAATGAGCAGTTCTTC.